This T cell receptor (beta chain) derives from a study of blood T cell repertoires in COVID-19. Looking at the study overall: Samples representing acute and convalescent COVID-19 were sourced from the United States, Italy and Spain.

How the authors handled the data: Researchers report that nucleated cell counts were estimated from reference gene primer amplification. The method was immunoSEQ multiplex PCR; TCRdb's version includes in-frame clones alone and lacks a portion of them. Clone size and the V and J calls come from that table; the DNA yielded D and trimming. This sample carries about 270,000 clones, 84% of them seen once, and the ten largest clones take 8.6%. V was pared by 5 bases and J by 12 bases, with 19 bases of the junction left unmatched. CDR3 length: 17 amino acids. Germline CDR1 reads MNHEY; CDR2 reads SMNVEV (reference sequence).

The J gene is TRBJ1-1, the V gene TRBV27; 12 bases agree with TRBD1. The source is a human donor in a cohort sampled during active COVID-19. The sample consisted of peripheral blood. The CDR3 bases are TGTGCCAGCAGTCCAACGTGGGACAGGGGGCGCCCGGGTATTACTTTCTTT. It translates to CASSPTWDRGRPGITFF.